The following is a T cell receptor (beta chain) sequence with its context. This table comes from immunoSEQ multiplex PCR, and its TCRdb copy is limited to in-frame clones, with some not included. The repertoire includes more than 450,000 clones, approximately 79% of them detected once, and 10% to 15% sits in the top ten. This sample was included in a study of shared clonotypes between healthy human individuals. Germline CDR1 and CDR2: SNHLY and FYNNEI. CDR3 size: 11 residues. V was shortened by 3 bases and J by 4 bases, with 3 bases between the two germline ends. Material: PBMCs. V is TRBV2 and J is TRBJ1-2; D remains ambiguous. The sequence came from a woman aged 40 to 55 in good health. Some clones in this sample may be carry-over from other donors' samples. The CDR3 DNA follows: TGTGCCAGCAGTGACAGCTATGGCTACACCTTC. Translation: CASSDSYGYTF.